The table lists the clone carrying this T cell receptor (beta chain) with a few counts. The germline CDR1 and CDR2 sequences are MNHEY and SVGAGI. The CDR3 has 14 amino acids. The V gene lost 2 bases and the J gene lost 1 base, with 8 bases spanning the gap. Produced via immunoSEQ multiplex PCR; TCRdb's table is partial and in-frame only. The profile shows some 240,000 clones, 80% to 85% of them singletons. The entry originates in a study of blood T cell repertoires in COVID-19. About the research overall: Samples taken during acute and convalescent COVID-19 were collected in the United States, Italy and Spain.

The sample taken for sequencing was PBMCs or T cells enriched from blood (not recorded which). The chain couples TRBV6-5 to TRBJ1-1, with D maybe TRBD1 (5 bases). The sequence came from a man between 50 and 59 years old who had recovered from COVID-19. The chain's CDR3 is CASSYGGRNTEAFF. In DNA, the CDR3 is TGTGCCAGCAGTTACGGGGGGAGGAACACTGAAGCTTTCTTT.